The sequence of this TCR beta chain was determined in a study of post-analysis software for immune sequencing data. On the study more broadly: Multiple sclerosis in the patients followed relapsing-remitting, secondary progressive and progressive-relapsing courses.

This clonotype showed up many times. Unique molecular identifiers were present in the TCR beta cDNA libraries. TCRdb re-called the PCR reads through MiXCR, storing one row per CDR3 protein. The sample has 170,000 or so distinct CDR3 sequences, approximately 30% seen once; the top ten hold 1.5%. The sequence was obtained from a girl aged 10 to 17 with multiple sclerosis. The sequenced material came from blood.

The CDR3 sequence: CASSLFFTDTQYF. In DNA form, the CDR3 reads TGTGCCAGCAGCTTATTTTTCACAGATACGCAGTATTTT. The chain has TRBV7-3 and TRBJ2-3; D gene unclear. Germline V gene data show CDR1 as SGHTA and CDR2 as FQGTGA. V lost 2 bases, J lost 2 bases, and 5 bases lay in between. CDR3 length: 13 residues.